The table lists the clone carrying this T cell receptor beta chain with a count of one. Its antigen is undetermined. This entry comes from a study of beta chain features in type 1 diabetes. In the study overall: Taken together, all samples contributed 107,917,701 examined sorted cells. Findings and limits, study-wide: Shorter templates may be favored by PCR, equally so in patients and controls.

The CDR3 extends over 13 amino acids. Germline CDR1 and CDR2: SQVTM and ANQGSEA. V lost 6 bases to trimming and J lost 6 bases, with 15 bases between them. Sorting of CD4+ naive, central memory, regulatory and stem cell-like memory cells was performed via CD45RO/CCR7/CD25/CD127/CD95/CD27. TCRB transcripts that were expressed got sequenced, as all of the isolated RNA had been reverse transcribed. Some clones are missing from TCRdb's copy, which holds only in-frame ones; the method was immunoSEQ multiplex PCR. The table has fewer than 650,000 clones, around 15% seen once. The TCR was taken from a young man in good health. V is TRBV29-1 and J is TRBJ1-5; tentative D call: TRBD1 (5 bases). The sequenced sample was naive CD4+ T cells from blood. CDR3 DNA: TGCAGCGTCGTCCAGGGCGTCGGTCAGCCCCAGCATTTT. It translates to CSVVQGVGQPQHF. The full variable domain, in which reference TRBV29-1 and TRBJ1-5 provide the parts outside the CDR3, is SAVISQKPSRDICQRGTSLTIQCQVDSQVTMMFWYRQQPGQSLTLIATANQGSEATYESGFVIDKFPISRPNLTFSTLTVSNMSPEDSSIYLCSVVQGVGQPQHFGDGTRLSIL.